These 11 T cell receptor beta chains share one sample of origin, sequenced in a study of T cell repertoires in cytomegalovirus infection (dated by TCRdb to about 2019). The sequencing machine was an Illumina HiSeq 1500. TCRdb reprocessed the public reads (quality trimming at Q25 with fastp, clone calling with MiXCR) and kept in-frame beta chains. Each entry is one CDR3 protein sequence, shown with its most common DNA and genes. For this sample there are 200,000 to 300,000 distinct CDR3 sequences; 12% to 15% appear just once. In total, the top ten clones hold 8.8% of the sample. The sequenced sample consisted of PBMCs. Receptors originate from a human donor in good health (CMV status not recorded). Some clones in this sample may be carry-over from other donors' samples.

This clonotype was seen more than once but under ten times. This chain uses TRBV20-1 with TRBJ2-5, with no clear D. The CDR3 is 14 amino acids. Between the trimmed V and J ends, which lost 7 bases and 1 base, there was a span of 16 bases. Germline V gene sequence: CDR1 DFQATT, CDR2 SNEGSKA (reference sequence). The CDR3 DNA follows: TGCAGTGATTTCAGACTCCCCCCCCAAGAGACCCAGTACTTC. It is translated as CSDFRLPPQETQYF.

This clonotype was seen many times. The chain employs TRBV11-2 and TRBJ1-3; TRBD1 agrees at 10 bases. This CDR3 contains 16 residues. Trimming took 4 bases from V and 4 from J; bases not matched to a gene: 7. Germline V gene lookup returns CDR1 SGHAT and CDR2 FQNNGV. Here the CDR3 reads CASSYPTGGSGNTIYF. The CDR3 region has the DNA TGTGCCAGCAGCTATCCGACAGGGGGCTCGGGAAACACCATATATTTT.

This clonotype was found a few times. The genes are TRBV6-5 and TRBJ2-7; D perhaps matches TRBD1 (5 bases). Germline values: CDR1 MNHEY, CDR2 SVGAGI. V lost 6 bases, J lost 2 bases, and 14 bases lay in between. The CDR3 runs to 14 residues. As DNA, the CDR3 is TGTGCCAGCAGGGCCGGACAAGGAGCCTACGAGCAGTACTTC. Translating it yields CASRAGQGAYEQYF.

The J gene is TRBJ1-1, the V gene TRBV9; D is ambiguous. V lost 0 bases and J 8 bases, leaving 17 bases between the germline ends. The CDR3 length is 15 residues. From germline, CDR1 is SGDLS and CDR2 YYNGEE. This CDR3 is CASSVAGDINTEAFF. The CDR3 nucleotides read TGTGCCAGCAGCGTAGCGGGAGACATCAATACGGAAGCTTTCTTT.

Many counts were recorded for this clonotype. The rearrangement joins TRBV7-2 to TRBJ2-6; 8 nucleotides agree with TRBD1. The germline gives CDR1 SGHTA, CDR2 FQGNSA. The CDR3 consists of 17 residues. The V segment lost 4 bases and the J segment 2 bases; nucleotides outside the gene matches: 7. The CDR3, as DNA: TGTGCCAGCAGCTCTCACGGGACAGGCACTGGGGCCAACGTCCTGACTTTC. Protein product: CASSSHGTGTGANVLTF.

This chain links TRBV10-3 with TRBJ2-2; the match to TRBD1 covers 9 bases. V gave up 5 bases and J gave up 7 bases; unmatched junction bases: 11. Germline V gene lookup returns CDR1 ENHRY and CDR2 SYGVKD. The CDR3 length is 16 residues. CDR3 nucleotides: TGTGCCATCAGTCTCCGTTCGGGACAGGGAATCGGGGAGCTGTTTTTT. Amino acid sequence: CAISLRSGQGIGELFF.

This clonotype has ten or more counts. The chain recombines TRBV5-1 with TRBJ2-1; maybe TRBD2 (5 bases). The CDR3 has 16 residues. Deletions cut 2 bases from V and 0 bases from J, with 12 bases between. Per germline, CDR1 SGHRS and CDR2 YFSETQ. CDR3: CASSFEGYSSYNEQFF. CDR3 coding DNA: TGCGCCAGCAGCTTCGAGGGCTATAGCTCCTACAATGAGCAGTTCTTC. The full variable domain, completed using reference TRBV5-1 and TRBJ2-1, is KAGVTQTPRYLIKTRGQQVTLSCSPISGHRSVSWYQQTPGQGLQFLFEYFSETQRNKGNFPGRFSGRQFSNSRSEMNVSTLELGDSALYLCASSFEGYSSYNEQFFGPGTRLTVL.

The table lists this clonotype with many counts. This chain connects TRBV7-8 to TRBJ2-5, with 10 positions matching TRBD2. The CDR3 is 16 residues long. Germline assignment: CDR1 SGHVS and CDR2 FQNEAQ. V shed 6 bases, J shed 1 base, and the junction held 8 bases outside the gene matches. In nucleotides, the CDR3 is TGTGCCAGCAGATGGGCACTAGCGGGGAGCCAAGAGACCCAGTACTTC. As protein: CASRWALAGSQETQYF.

CDR3 bases: TGCGCCAGCAGCCCCGGGAGACTGAACACTGAAGCTTTCTTT. This encodes CASSPGRLNTEAFF. The chain recombines TRBV5-1 with TRBJ1-1; D remains ambiguous. Germline V CDR1 and CDR2: SGHRS, YFSETQ. The CDR3 extends over 14 amino acids. V shed 4 bases and J shed 0 bases, with 10 bases lying between them.

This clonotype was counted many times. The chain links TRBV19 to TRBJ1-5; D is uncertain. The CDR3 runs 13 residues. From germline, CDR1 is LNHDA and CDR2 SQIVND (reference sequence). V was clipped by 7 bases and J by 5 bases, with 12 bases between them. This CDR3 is CASTPKRHQPQHF. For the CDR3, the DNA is TGTGCCAGTACCCCCAAGAGACATCAGCCCCAGCATTTT.

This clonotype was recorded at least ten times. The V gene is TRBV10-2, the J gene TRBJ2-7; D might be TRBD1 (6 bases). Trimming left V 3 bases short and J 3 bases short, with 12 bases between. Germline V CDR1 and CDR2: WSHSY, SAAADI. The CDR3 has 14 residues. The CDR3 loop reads CASSDFRGFYEQYF. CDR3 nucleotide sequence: TGCGCCAGCAGTGACTTTAGGGGGTTCTACGAGCAGTACTTC.